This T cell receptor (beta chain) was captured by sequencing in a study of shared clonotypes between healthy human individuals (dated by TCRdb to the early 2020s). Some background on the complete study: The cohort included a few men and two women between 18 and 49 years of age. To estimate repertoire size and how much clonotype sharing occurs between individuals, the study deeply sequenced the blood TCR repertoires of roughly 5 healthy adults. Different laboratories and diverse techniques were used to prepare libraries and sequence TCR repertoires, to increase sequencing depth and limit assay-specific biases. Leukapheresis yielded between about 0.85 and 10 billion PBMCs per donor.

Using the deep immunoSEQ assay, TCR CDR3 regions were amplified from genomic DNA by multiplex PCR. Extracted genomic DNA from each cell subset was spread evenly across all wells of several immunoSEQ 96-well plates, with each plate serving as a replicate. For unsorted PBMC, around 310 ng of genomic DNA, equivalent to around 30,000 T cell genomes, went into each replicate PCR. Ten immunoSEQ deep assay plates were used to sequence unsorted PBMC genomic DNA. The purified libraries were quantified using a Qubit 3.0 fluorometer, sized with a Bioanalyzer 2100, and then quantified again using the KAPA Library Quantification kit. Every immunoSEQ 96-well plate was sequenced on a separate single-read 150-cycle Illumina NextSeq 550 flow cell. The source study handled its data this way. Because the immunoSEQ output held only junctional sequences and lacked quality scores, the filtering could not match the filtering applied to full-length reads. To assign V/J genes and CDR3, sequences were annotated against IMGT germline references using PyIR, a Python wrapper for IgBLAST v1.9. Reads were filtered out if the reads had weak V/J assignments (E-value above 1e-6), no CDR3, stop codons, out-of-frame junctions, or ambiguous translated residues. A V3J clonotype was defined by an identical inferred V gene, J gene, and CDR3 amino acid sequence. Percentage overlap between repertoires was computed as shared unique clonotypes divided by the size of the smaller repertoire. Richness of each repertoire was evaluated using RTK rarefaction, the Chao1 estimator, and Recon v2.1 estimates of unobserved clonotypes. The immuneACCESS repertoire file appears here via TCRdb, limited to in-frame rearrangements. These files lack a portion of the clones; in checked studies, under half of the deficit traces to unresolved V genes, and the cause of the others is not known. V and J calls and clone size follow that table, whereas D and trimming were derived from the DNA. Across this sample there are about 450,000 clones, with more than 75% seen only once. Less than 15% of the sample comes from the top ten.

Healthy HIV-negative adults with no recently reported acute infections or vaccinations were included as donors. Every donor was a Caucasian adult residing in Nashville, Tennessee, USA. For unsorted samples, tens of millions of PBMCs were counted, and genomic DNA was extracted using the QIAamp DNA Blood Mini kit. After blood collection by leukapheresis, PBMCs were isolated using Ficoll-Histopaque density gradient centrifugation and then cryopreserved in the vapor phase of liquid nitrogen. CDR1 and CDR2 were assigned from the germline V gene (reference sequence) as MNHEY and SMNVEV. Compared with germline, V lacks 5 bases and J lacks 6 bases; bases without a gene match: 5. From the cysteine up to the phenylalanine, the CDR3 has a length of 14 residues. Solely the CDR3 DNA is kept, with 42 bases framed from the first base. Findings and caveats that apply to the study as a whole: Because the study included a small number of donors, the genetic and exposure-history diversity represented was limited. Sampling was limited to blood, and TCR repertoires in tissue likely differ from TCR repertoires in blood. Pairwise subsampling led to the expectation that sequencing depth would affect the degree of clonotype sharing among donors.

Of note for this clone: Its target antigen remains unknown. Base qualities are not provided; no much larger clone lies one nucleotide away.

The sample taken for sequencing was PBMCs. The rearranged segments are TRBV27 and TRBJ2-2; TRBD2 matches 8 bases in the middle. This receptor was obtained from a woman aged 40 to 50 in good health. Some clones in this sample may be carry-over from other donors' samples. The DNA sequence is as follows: TGTGCCAGCAGTGCGGGACTAGTAGCCGGGGAGCTGTTTTTT. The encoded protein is CASSAGLVAGELFF.